Below, 20 T cell receptor beta chains from the same sample are listed, as sequenced in a study of response to subunit inactivated influenza vaccine. TCRdb itself ran the RT-PCR reads through MiXCR, one entry per CDR3 protein. The sample includes hundreds of thousands of distinct CDR3 sequences, approximately 12% of them seen just once. The material sequenced was PBMCs from blood, taken on the day of vaccination. These receptor sequences come from a man aged 45-65 years who received an inactivated influenza vaccine.

The rearrangement links TRBV7-3 to TRBJ2-3; 14 bases fit TRBD2. Germline lookup yields CDR1 SGHTA and CDR2 FQGTGA. J lost 5 bases, V lost 1 base, and 2 bases had no gene match. The CDR3 totals 16 residues. CDR3 loop: CASSLRLAGGIDTQYF. Written as DNA, the CDR3 is TGTGCCAGCAGCTTAAGACTAGCGGGAGGGATAGATACGCAGTATTTT.

This clonotype showed up just a few times. The gene calls are TRBV4-2 and TRBJ2-7, with TRBD2 matching over 8 bases. The CDR3 is made up of 13 amino acids. In germline, CDR1 is LGHNA, CDR2 YNFKEQ. V lost 4 bases to trimming and J lost 5 bases; unmatched junction nucleotides: 4. The CDR3: CASSPTGGDEQYF. The DNA of the CDR3 is TGTGCCAGCAGCCCCACCGGGGGGGACGAGCAGTACTTC.

This clonotype was observed a handful of times. This CDR3 is CASSDRGLSYEQYF. CDR3 DNA sequence: TGTGCCAGCAGTGACAGGGGGTTGTCCTACGAGCAGTACTTC. The rearrangement uses TRBV25-1 and TRBJ2-7; 7 bases match TRBD1. Germline-derived CDR1 and CDR2 are MGHDK and SYGVNS. The CDR3 has 14 amino acids. V trimming: 3 bases; J trimming: 1 base; junction bases outside the gene matches: 3.

In its sample, this clonotype was seen many times. The chain has TRBV27 and TRBJ2-1, with 11 bases matching TRBD2. Per the germline V gene, CDR1 is MNHEY and CDR2 is SMNVEV (reference sequence). The CDR3 consists of 19 residues. The V and J ends lost 6 bases and 0 bases, in that order; junction bases with no gene match: 13. In DNA form, the CDR3 reads TGTGCCAGCAGGTCCACTAGCGGGGGCTACAGGAGCTCCTACAATGAGCAGTTCTTC. Residues: CASRSTSGGYRSSYNEQFF.

The chain joins TRBV4-3 to TRBJ2-6; 8 positions match TRBD2. Germline V lookup: CDR1 LGHNA, CDR2 YSLEER. Trimming took 3 bases from V and 1 from J; bases not matched to a gene: 2. The length of the CDR3 is 16 residues. The CDR3 loop reads CASSQVAGSGANVLTF. The CDR3 DNA reads as TGCGCCAGCAGCCAGGTAGCGGGGTCTGGGGCCAACGTCCTGACTTTC.

This clonotype was seen a handful of times. The chain combines TRBV2 with TRBJ2-5; D is possibly TRBD1 or TRBD2 (6 bases each). V gave up 1 base and J gave up 3 bases, with 15 bases separating them. Looked up from germline, CDR1 is SNHLY and CDR2 is FYNNEI. The CDR3 extends over 16 amino acids. CDR3 in amino acids: CASSEVRGTPKETQYF. As DNA, the CDR3 is TGTGCCAGCAGTGAAGTCCGCGGGACACCTAAAGAGACCCAGTACTTC.

This clonotype appeared a few times. The chain is built from TRBV24-1 and TRBJ2-6; D perhaps matches TRBD1 (5 bases). V lost 8 bases and J 3 bases, leaving 13 bases between the germline ends. CDR1 and CDR2 (germline): KGHDR, SFDVKD. The CDR3 is 15 residues long. The CDR3 sequence is CATNDGHNGANVLTF. The CDR3 bases are TGTGCCACCAATGACGGACACAATGGGGCCAACGTCCTGACTTTC.

This clonotype was counted only a few times. The chain is built from TRBV6-5 and TRBJ2-5; D uncertain. This CDR3 is 14 amino acids long. V lost 0 bases and J 2 bases, leaving 7 bases between the germline ends. Germline CDR1 and CDR2: MNHEY and SVGAGI. CDR3 DNA: TGTGCCAGCAGTTACTCACGCGTACAAGAGACCCAGTACTTC. Translation gives CASSYSRVQETQYF.

Many counts were recorded for this clonotype. V is TRBV12-3 or TRBV12-4 and J is TRBJ2-7; 8 bases align to TRBD1. The CDR3 runs 15 residues. The trim removed 3 bases at V and 6 bases at J, leaving 10 bases unmatched. CDR3 DNA sequence: TGTGCCAGCAGTTTTGGACAGGGATCAACGTTCGAGCAGTACTTC. Protein product: CASSFGQGSTFEQYF.

This chain joins TRBV7-2 and TRBJ1-2; D gene uncertain. Germline CDR1 reads SGHTA; CDR2 reads FQGNSA. This CDR3 comprises 9 residues. Trimming took off 3 bases at V and 13 bases at J, with 6 bases between the two ends. This CDR3 reads CASSFAGTF. The CDR3 nucleotides are TGTGCCAGCAGCTTCGCCGGCACCTTC.

There are a few counts of this clonotype. The V call is TRBV24-1, the J call TRBJ2-3; a weak D match, TRBD1 (5 bases). V was clipped by 1 base and J by 6 bases, with 13 bases between them. The germline V gene has CDR1 KGHDR and CDR2 SFDVKD. This CDR3 has 15 residues. The CDR3 nucleotides read TGTGCCACCAGTGATTTCGGCCAGGGAAGCGATACGCAGTATTTT. Translating gives CATSDFGQGSDTQYF.

This clonotype was picked up a small number of times. The J gene is TRBJ2-3, the V gene TRBV5-5, with TRBD2 matching over 13 bases. V lost 0 bases to trimming and J lost 6 bases; unmatched junction nucleotides: 7. The CDR3 extends over 17 amino acids. Germline V gene sequence: CDR1 SGHKS, CDR2 YYEKEE (reference sequence). The CDR3 coding sequence is TGTGCCAGCAGCTTGGGCCGACTAGCGGGAGGTAGGGATACGCAGTATTTT. This encodes CASSLGRLAGGRDTQYF.

The V gene is TRBV4-2, the J gene TRBJ2-3, with TRBD2 as a possible D gene (7 bases). CDR3 size: 18 residues. CDR1 and CDR2 (germline): LGHNA, YNFKEQ. V was cut by 1 base and J by 0 bases, with 17 bases left in between. CDR3 protein: CASSQVKGGGQSTDTQYF. The CDR3 nucleotides read TGTGCCAGCAGCCAAGTTAAGGGGGGGGGCCAGAGCACAGATACGCAGTATTTT.

On this clonotype: A much larger clonotype is one base distant, so this may be a read error. V usage is TRBV6-2 or TRBV6-3 and J usage is TRBJ2-7; a weak D match, TRBD1 (6 bases). The CDR3 covers 11 residues. The germline gives CDR1 MNHEY, CDR2 SVGEGT. The CDR3 region is CAIPRTDEHYF. CDR3 sequence (DNA): TGTGCGATACCCCGGACAGACGAGCATTACTTC.

This clonotype was counted only a few times. The genes are TRBV12-3 or TRBV12-4 and TRBJ2-5; tentatively, D is TRBD2 (6 bases). Trimming removed 6 bases from V and 5 bases from J, with 13 bases in between. CDR3 length: 13 amino acids. The CDR3 nucleotides are TGTGCCAGCAGCGGGGGTCGAATGGAGACCCAGTACTTC. Protein: CASSGGRMETQYF.

Points on this clonotype: A much larger clone differs by one base, so this may be a read error. The chain recombines TRBV20-1 with TRBJ2-1; tentatively, D is TRBD1 (5 bases). This CDR3 comprises 11 residues. Germline CDR1 is DFQATT and CDR2 is SNEGSKA (reference sequence). The V and J ends lost 0 bases and 12 bases respectively, with 9 bases between them. The CDR3 sequence: CSAREDTVQFF. Written as DNA, the CDR3 is TGCAGTGCTAGAGAGGACACCGTGCAGTTCTTC.

This chain joins TRBV6-1 and TRBJ2-6; a weak D match, TRBD1 (6 bases). CDR1 is MNHNS, CDR2 SASEGT, per germline. V gave up 5 bases and J gave up 0 bases, with 11 bases separating them. CDR3 size: 16 residues. The CDR3: CASSSTGSSGANVLTF. Here the CDR3 DNA reads TGTGCCAGCAGTAGTACAGGGAGCTCTGGGGCCAACGTCCTGACTTTC.

V gene TRBV27 combines with J gene TRBJ2-2; D is uncertain. Germline values: CDR1 MNHEY, CDR2 SMNVEV (reference sequence). V lost 6 bases, J lost 2 bases, and 13 bases lay in between. The length of the CDR3 is 15 residues. CDR3 sequence (DNA): TGTGCCAGCAGGGGAACAGCTATTAACACCGGGGAGCTGTTTTTT. Translating it yields CASRGTAINTGELFF.

This clonotype has only a few counts. The CDR3 loop reads CASSWTTALSYEQYF. In DNA form, the CDR3 reads TGTGCCAGCAGCTGGACGACAGCCCTCTCCTACGAGCAGTACTTC. The chain carries TRBV7-2 and TRBJ2-7; D is perhaps TRBD1 (5 bases). The CDR3 has 15 amino acids. Trimming took 4 bases from V and 0 from J, leaving 13 bases between them. Germline V gives CDR1 SGHTA, CDR2 FQGNSA.

There are a few counts of this clonotype. The chain joins TRBV7-9 to TRBJ2-7; 11 bases are shared with TRBD2. The ends lost 5 bases at V and 3 bases at J; junction bases unmatched: 6. Germline values: CDR1 SEHNR, CDR2 FQNEAQ (reference sequence). The CDR3 contains 15 residues. CDR3 sequence: CASSPSGGLRYEQYF. The CDR3 DNA sequence: TGTGCCAGCAGCCCTAGCGGGGGGCTCCGCTACGAGCAGTACTTC.